Below are 21 T cell receptor beta chains sequenced from a single sample in a study of OX40 agonist ivuxolimab in advanced cancers. Produced via immunoSEQ multiplex PCR; TCRdb's table is partial and in-frame only. The sample lists around 75,000 clones; 89% were seen once. The sequences come from CD4+ or CD8+ T cells sorted from blood, collected in a trial of the OX40 agonist ivuxolimab. The receptors were sampled from an adult with an advanced solid tumor such as melanoma, head and neck, liver or kidney cancer.

This clone has only one observation. V is TRBV4-2 and J is TRBJ2-2; the match to TRBD2 covers 11 bases. V lost 1 base and J lost 10; bases outside the gene matches: 8. The germline V gene has CDR1 LGHNA and CDR2 YNFKEQ. This CDR3 comprises 16 residues. The CDR3 reads CASSQALAGGGQELFF. In DNA form, the CDR3 reads TGTGCCAGCAGCCAAGCTCTAGCGGGAGGCGGCCAGGAGCTGTTTTTT.

This chain links TRBV18 with TRBJ2-1; D unresolved. The germline CDR1 and CDR2 sequences are KGHSH and LQKENI. The CDR3 covers 15 residues. Deletions cut 3 bases from V and 8 bases from J, with 17 bases between. CDR3 nucleotides: TGTGCCAGCTCACCTACGATGGGAATAGTCGATGAGCAGTTCTTC. Translated, it gives CASSPTMGIVDEQFF.

The chain carries TRBV2 and TRBJ2-5; D is uncertain. This CDR3 region has 14 residues. Germline assignment: CDR1 SNHLY and CDR2 FYNNEI. V lost 3 bases and J lost 5, with 13 bases in between. The CDR3 loop is CASSESSPEETQYF. As DNA, the CDR3 is TGTGCCAGCAGTGAGAGCAGTCCGGAGGAGACCCAGTACTTC.

The chain has TRBV11-3 and TRBJ2-2; 10 bases line up with TRBD1. The J segment lost 5 bases and the V segment lost 3 bases, leaving 0 bases of the junction unmatched. Germline V gene lookup returns CDR1 SGHNT and CDR2 YENEEA. The CDR3 sequence is 14 residues long. CDR3 in amino acids: CASSLGQGTGELFF. The CDR3 coding sequence is TGTGCCAGCAGCTTGGGACAGGGGACCGGGGAGCTGTTTTTT.

CDR3 nucleotides: TGTGCCAGCAGCGCTCGGGACTCCACCTCCTACGAGCAGTACTTC. Translated, it gives CASSARDSTSYEQYF. The chain combines TRBV9 with TRBJ2-7; a weak D match, TRBD2 (6 bases). CDR3 length: 15 residues. V was pared by 3 bases and J by 0 bases, with 13 bases between. Germline V gene data show CDR1 as SGDLS and CDR2 as YYNGEE.

This chain connects TRBV5-4 to TRBJ1-1; D gene uncertain. Trimming took off 3 bases at V and 0 bases at J, with 6 bases between the two ends. This CDR3 contains 13 residues. Germline V CDR1 and CDR2: SGHNT, YYREEE (reference sequence). This CDR3 reads CASSSLVNTEAFF. The CDR3 region has the DNA TGTGCCAGCAGCTCCTTGGTGAACACTGAAGCTTTCTTT.

V usage is TRBV19 and J usage is TRBJ1-2; 8 bases map to TRBD1. CDR1 and CDR2 (germline): LNHDA, SQIVND (reference sequence). The CDR3 covers 15 residues. Unmatched junction bases numbered 7, after V lost 0 bases and J lost 7 bases. DNA of the CDR3: TGTGCCAGTAGTATAGAGCCGACAGGGGCCGGTGGCTACACCTTC. It yields the protein CASSIEPTGAGGYTF.

Regarding this clone: A read error may account for a junction end that differs from germline. The rearrangement joins TRBV9 to TRBJ2-3; TRBD1 aligns across 7 bases. The CDR3 is made up of 12 amino acids. CDR1 and CDR2 from the germline V gene are SGDLS and YYNGEE. The CDR3 loop reads CASSVLNQRGHF. The CDR3, as DNA: TGTGCCAGCAGCGTACTCAACCAGAGGGGGCATTTT.

The chain is built from TRBV2 and TRBJ2-4; 10 bases map to TRBD2. The CDR3 loop spans 14 amino acids. CDR1 is SNHLY and CDR2 is FYNNEI in the germline V gene. V gave up 7 bases and J gave up 6 bases; unmatched junction bases: 6. CDR3 protein: CASTLAGEVNIQYF. For the CDR3, the DNA is TGTGCCAGCACTCTAGCGGGAGAGGTAAACATTCAGTACTTC.

The V call is TRBV9, the J call TRBJ2-5, with D maybe TRBD2 (5 bases). The V and J ends lost 0 bases and 7 bases respectively, with 13 bases between them. The CDR3 spans 14 residues. CDR1 is SGDLS and CDR2 is YYNGEE in the germline V gene. The CDR3 coding sequence is TGTGCCAGCAGCGTAGCGGTCCGGGGTGCGACCCAGTACTTC. Translating it yields CASSVAVRGATQYF. Looking up the rest from reference TRBV9 and TRBJ2-5 gives the full variable domain: DSGVTQTPKHLITATGQRVTLRCSPRSGDLSVYWYQQSLDQGLQFLIQYYNGEERAKGNILERFSAQQFPDLHSELNLSSLELGDSALYFCASSVAVRGATQYFGPGTRLLVL.

V is TRBV11-2 and J is TRBJ2-5, with D perhaps being TRBD1 or TRBD2 (5 bases each). CDR1 is SGHAT, CDR2 FQNNGV, per germline. V shed 5 bases and J shed 3 bases, with 13 bases lying between them. The CDR3 covers 14 residues. The CDR3 region is CASSHRGYKETQYF. In nucleotides, the CDR3 is TGTGCCAGCAGCCACCGGGGCTACAAAGAGACCCAGTACTTC.

The chain is built from TRBV6-1 and TRBJ1-1, with 8 bases that match TRBD1. V shed 5 bases and J 4 bases; nucleotides not matched to a gene: 6. This CDR3 comprises 14 residues. Germline CDR1 reads MNHNS; CDR2 reads SASEGT. CDR3 loop: CASSTQGGGTEAFF. CDR3 in DNA: TGTGCCAGCAGTACACAGGGGGGTGGCACTGAAGCTTTCTTT.

This clone was seen once. The rearrangement joins TRBV6-5 to TRBJ2-2; weak D call: TRBD1 (6 bases). The V and J ends lost 5 bases and 6 bases respectively, with 10 bases between them. The CDR3 runs to 13 residues. The germline gives CDR1 MNHEY, CDR2 SVGAGI. The CDR3 nucleotides are TGTGCCAGCAGTACAGGGCCGGCCGGGGAGCTGTTTTTT. Its protein is CASSTGPAGELFF.

V gene TRBV30 combines with J gene TRBJ1-2, with TRBD1 matching over 9 bases. Germline trimming cut 5 bases from V and 5 bases from J; bases unmatched to any gene: 0. The CDR3 consists of 11 residues. Germline CDR1 reads GTSNPN; CDR2 reads SVGIG (reference sequence). CDR3 sequence reads: CAWDRGYGYTF. CDR3 bases: TGTGCCTGGGACAGGGGGTATGGCTACACCTTC.

The V call is TRBV4-2, the J call TRBJ1-1; D not resolved. V lost 3 bases to trimming and J lost 3 bases, with 14 bases between them. Germline V gives CDR1 LGHNA, CDR2 YNFKEQ. This CDR3 has 15 amino acids. The DNA of the CDR3 is TGTGCCAGCAGCCAGTCACCGGAGAGGGACACTGAAGCTTTCTTT. Translation: CASSQSPERDTEAFF.

This clone was counted only a few times. This chain connects TRBV6-1 to TRBJ2-2; D unresolved. Germline V CDR1 and CDR2: MNHNS, SASEGT. Trimming left V 8 bases short and J 4 bases short, with 17 bases between. The CDR3 loop spans 15 amino acids. The DNA of the CDR3 is TGTGCCAGCGACCTCTCTAGTTCTGGCACCGGGGAGCTGTTTTTT. Residues: CASDLSSSGTGELFF.

V usage is TRBV4-2 and J usage is TRBJ2-5; TRBD1 is a possible D gene (6 bases). The V end was cut by 3 bases, the J end by 5 bases, with 16 bases between. CDR3 length: 15 amino acids. Germline V CDR1 and CDR2: LGHNA, YNFKEQ. As DNA, the CDR3 is TGTGCCAGCAGCCACTTGGGGGCAATTAGGGAGACCCAGTACTTC. Its translation is CASSHLGAIRETQYF.

This chain connects TRBV19 to TRBJ1-5; 8 nucleotides agree with TRBD1. The J segment lost 2 bases and the V segment lost 10 bases, leaving 19 bases of the junction unmatched. CDR3 length: 18 residues. CDR1 is LNHDA, CDR2 SQIVND, per germline (reference sequence). The chain's CDR3 is CATKQGASTFGGNQPQHF. As DNA, the CDR3 is TGTGCCACCAAGCAGGGGGCCTCTACTTTTGGGGGCAATCAGCCCCAGCATTTT. Full variable domain (remainder filled in from reference TRBV19 and TRBJ1-5): DGGITQSPKYLFRKEGQNVTLSCEQNLNHDAMYWYRQDPGQGLRLIYYSQIVNDFQKGDIAEGYSVSREKKESFPLTVTSAQKNPTAFYLCATKQGASTFGGNQPQHFGDGTRLSIL.

The chain links TRBV6-5 to TRBJ2-1; 8 bases match TRBD1. V dropped 5 bases and J dropped 5; count of bases not matched to a gene: 8. Germline lookup yields CDR1 MNHEY and CDR2 SVGAGI. This CDR3 region has 15 residues. The CDR3 DNA sequence: TGTGCCAGCAGTGCCGGGACAGGTCGTAACAATGAGCAGTTCTTC. This codes for CASSAGTGRNNEQFF.

The chain has TRBV10-3 and TRBJ2-3, with D unresolved. The CDR3 spans 13 residues. Trimming shortened V by 5 bases and J by 2 bases, and 8 bases separated the two germline ends. From germline, CDR1 is ENHRY and CDR2 SYGVKD. DNA of the CDR3: TGTGCCATCAGTCCAGACGCCACAGATACGCAGTATTTT. Amino acids: CAISPDATDTQYF.

The rearrangement joins TRBV4-2 to TRBJ1-6; 8 bases fit TRBD1. The germline V gene encodes CDR1 LGHNA and CDR2 YNFKEQ. Losses at the gene ends were 3 bases for V and 0 bases for J; bases not matched to a gene: 10. The CDR3 is 19 amino acids. The CDR3 DNA reads TGTGCCAGCAGCCAGGAGACCCGGACAGGGAGCTCCTATAATTCACCCCTCCACTTT. Translation gives CASSQETRTGSSYNSPLHF.